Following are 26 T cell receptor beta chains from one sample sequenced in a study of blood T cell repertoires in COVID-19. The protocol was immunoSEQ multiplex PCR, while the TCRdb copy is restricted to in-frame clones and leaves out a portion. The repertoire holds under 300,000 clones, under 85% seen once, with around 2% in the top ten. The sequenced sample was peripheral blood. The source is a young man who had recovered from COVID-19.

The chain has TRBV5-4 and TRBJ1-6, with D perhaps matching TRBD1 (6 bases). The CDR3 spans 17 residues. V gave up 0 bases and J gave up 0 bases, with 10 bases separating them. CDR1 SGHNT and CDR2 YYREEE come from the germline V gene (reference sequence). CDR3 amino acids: CASSLGTESSYNSPLHF. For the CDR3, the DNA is TGTGCCAGCAGCTTGGGGACAGAGAGCTCCTATAATTCACCCCTCCACTTT.

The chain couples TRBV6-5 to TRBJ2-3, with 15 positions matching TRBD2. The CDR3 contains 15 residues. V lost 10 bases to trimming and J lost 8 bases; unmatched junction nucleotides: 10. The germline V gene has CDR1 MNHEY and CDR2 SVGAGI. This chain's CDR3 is CATGGLAGGSGTQYF. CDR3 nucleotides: TGTGCCACCGGGGGACTAGCGGGGGGCTCCGGTACGCAGTATTTT.

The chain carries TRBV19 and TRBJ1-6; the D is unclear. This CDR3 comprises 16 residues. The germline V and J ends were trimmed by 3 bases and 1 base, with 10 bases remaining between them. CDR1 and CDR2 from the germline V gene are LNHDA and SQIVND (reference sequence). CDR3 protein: CASSMTGGSYNSPLHF. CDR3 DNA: TGTGCCAGTAGTATGACTGGCGGATCCTATAATTCACCCCTCCACTTT. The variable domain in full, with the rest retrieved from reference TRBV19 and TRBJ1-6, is DGGITQSPKYLFRKEGQNVTLSCEQNLNHDAMYWYRQDPGQGLRLIYYSQIVNDFQKGDIAEGYSVSREKKESFPLTVTSAQKNPTAFYLCASSMTGGSYNSPLHFGNGTRLTVT.

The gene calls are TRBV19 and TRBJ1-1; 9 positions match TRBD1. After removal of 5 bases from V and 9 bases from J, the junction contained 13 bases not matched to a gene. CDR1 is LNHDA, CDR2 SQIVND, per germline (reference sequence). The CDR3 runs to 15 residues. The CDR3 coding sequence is TGTGCCAGTAGTTACCGGGACAGGGAAATAATGAAAGCTTTCTTT. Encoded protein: CASSYRDREIMKAFF.

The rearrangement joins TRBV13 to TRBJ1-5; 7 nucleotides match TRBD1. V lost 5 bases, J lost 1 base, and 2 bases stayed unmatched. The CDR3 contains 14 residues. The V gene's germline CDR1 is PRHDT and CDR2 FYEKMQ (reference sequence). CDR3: CASSEGQSNQPQHF. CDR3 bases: TGTGCCAGCAGCGAGGGACAGAGCAATCAGCCCCAGCATTTT.

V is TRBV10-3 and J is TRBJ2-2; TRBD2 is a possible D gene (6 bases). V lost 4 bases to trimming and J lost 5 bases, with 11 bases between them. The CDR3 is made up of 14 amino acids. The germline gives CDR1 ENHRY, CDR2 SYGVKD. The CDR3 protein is CAISGREVTGELFF. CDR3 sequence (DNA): TGTGCCATCAGTGGAAGGGAGGTGACCGGGGAGCTGTTTTTT.

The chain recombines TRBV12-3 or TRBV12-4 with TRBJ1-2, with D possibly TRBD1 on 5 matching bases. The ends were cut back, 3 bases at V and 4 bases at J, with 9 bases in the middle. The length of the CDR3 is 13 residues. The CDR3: CASSFGGTYGYTF. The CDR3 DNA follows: TGTGCCAGCAGTTTCGGGGGGACCTATGGCTACACCTTC.

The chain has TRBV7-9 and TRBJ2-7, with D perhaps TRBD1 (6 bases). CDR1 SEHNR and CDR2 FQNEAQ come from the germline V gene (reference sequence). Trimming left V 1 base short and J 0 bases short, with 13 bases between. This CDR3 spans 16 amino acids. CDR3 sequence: CASSLVQDRLSYEQYF. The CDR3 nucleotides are TGTGCCAGCAGCTTAGTACAGGACAGACTCTCCTACGAGCAGTACTTC. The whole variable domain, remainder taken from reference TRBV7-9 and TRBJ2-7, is DTGVSQNPRHKITKRGQNVTFRCDPISEHNRLYWYRQTLGQGPEFLTYFQNEAQLEKSRLLSDRFSAERPKGSFSTLEIQRTEQGDSAMYLCASSLVQDRLSYEQYFGPGTRLTVT.

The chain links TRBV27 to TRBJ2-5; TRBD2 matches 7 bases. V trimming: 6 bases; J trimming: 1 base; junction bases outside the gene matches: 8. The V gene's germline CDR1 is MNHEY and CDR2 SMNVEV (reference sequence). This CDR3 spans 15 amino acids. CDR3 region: CASRTQRGIQETQYF. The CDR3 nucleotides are TGTGCCAGCAGGACCCAGCGGGGTATCCAAGAGACCCAGTACTTC.

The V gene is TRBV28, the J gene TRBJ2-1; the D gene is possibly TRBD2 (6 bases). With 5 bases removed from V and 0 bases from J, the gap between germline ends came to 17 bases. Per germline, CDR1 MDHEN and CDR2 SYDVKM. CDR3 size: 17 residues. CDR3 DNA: TGTGCCAGCAGTAGCAAAGGGACTCCCCTCTCCTACAATGAGCAGTTCTTC. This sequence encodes CASSSKGTPLSYNEQFF.

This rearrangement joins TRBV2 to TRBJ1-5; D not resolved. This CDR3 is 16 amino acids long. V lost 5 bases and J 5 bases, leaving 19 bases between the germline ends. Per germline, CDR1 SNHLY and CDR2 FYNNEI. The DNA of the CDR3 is TGTGCCAGCAGTTATTACCAGCTCCGGGATGATCAGCCCCAGCATTTT. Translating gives CASSYYQLRDDQPQHF.

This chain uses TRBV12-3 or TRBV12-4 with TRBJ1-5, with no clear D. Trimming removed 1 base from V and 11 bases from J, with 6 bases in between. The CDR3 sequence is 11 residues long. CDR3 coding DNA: TGTGCCAGCAGTTTAGGGGAGACCCAGCATTTT. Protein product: CASSLGETQHF.

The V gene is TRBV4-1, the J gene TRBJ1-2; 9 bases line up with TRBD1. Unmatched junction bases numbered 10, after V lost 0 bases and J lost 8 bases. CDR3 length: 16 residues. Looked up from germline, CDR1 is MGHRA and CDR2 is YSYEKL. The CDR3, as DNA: TGCGCCAGCAGCCAAGATCGGGGAACAGGGGGCAACGGCTACACCTTC. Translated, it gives CASSQDRGTGGNGYTF.

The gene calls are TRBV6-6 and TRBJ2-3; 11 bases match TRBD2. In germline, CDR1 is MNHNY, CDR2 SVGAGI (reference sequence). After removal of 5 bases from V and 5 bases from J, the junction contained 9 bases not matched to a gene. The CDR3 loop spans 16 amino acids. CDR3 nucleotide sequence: TGTGCCAGCAGTCGACGAGTAGCGGGGGGGGTAGATACGCAGTATTTT. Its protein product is CASSRRVAGGVDTQYF.

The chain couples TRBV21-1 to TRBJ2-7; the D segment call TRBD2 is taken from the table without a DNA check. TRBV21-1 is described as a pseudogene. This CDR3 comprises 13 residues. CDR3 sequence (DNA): TGTGCCAGCAGCATAACGCCACTCTGCGAGCAGTACTTC. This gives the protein CASSITPLCEQYF.

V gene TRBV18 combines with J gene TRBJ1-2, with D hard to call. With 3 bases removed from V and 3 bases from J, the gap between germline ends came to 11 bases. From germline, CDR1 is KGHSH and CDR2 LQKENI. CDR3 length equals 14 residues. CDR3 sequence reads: CASSPQRTDYGYTF. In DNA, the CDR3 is TGTGCCAGCTCACCCCAACGAACAGACTATGGCTACACCTTC.

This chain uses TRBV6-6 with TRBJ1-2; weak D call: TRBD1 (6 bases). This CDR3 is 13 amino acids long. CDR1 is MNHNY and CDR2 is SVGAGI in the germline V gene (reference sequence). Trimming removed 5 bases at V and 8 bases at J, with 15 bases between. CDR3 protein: CASSPSGVLGYTF. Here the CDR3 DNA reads TGTGCCAGCAGTCCCTCAGGGGTCTTAGGCTACACCTTC.

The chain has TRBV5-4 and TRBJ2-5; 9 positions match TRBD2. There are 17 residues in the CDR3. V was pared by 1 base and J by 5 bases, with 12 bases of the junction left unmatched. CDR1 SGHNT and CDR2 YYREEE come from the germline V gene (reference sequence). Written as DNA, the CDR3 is TGTGCCAGCAGCTTGTCGGTTTCGCGGGGGGGAGGGGAGACCCAGTACTTC. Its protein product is CASSLSVSRGGGETQYF.

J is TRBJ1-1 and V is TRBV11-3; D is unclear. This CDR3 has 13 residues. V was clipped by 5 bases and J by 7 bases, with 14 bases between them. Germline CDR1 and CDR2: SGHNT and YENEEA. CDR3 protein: CASSPGIRDEAFF. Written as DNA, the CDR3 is TGTGCCAGCAGCCCCGGGATCCGCGATGAAGCTTTCTTT.

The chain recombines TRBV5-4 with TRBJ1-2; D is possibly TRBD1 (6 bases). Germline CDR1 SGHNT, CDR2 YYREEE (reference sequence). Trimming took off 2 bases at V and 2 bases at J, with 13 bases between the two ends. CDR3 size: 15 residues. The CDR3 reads CASSLQTGQNYGYTF. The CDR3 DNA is TGTGCCAGCAGCTTACAGACGGGACAAAACTATGGCTACACCTTC.

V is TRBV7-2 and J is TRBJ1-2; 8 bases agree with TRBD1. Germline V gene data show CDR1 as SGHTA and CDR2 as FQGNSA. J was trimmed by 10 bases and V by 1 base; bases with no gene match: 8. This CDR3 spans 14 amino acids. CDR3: CASSLGGTGHLYTF. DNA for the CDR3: TGTGCCAGCAGCTTAGGCGGGACAGGACATCTCTACACCTTC.

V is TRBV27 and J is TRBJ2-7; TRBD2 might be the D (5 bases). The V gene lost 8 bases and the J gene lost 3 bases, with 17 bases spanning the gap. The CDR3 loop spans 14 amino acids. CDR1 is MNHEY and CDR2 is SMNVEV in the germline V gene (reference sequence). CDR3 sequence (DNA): TGTGCCAGCCCCCTCCCCGGGATCTACTACGAGCAGTACTTC. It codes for CASPLPGIYYEQYF.

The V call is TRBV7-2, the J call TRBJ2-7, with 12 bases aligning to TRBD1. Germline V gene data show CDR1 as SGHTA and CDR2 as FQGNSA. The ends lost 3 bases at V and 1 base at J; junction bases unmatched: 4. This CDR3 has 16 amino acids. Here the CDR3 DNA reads TGTGCCAGCAGCTTCGGGACAGGGGGCTTTTCCTACGAGCAGTACGTC. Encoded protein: CASSFGTGGFSYEQYV.

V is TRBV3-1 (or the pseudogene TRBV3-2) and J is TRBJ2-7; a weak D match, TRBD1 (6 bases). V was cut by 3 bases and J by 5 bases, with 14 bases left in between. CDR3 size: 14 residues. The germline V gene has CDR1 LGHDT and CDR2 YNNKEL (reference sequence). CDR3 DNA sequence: TGTGCCAGCAGCCATTCGGGACAAGGGGACGAGCAGTACTTC. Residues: CASSHSGQGDEQYF.

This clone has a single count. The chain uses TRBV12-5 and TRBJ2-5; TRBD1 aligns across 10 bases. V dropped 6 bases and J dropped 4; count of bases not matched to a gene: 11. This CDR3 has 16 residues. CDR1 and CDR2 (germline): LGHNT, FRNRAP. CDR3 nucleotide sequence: TGTGCTAGTGGAGACCCATCCAGGGACAGGGGAGAGACCCAGTACTTC. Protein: CASGDPSRDRGETQYF. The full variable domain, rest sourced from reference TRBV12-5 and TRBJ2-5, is DARVTQTPRHKVTEMGQEVTMRCQPILGHNTVFWYRQTMMQGLELLAYFRNRAPLDDSGMPKDRFSAEMPDATLATLKIQPSEPRDSAVYFCASGDPSRDRGETQYFGPGTRLLVL.

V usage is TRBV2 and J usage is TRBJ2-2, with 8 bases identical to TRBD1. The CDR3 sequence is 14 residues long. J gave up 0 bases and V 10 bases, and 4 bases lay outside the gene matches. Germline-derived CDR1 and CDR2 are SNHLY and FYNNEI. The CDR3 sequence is CAIRTGPNTGELFF. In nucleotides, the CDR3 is TGTGCCATCCGGACAGGGCCGAACACCGGGGAGCTGTTTTTT.